This entry lists 22 T cell receptor beta chains sequenced from one sample in a study of blood T cell repertoires in COVID-19. Some clones are missing from TCRdb's copy, which holds only in-frame ones; the method was immunoSEQ multiplex PCR. The table includes 300,000 to 400,000 clones, around 87% detected once. The source material was PBMCs or T cells enriched from blood (not recorded which). These receptors originate from a woman between 25 and 40 years old with acute COVID-19.

This chain joins TRBV6-5 and TRBJ1-2; D might be TRBD1 (5 bases). V lost 2 bases to trimming and J lost 5 bases, with 6 bases between them. Germline V gives CDR1 MNHEY, CDR2 SVGAGI. The CDR3 loop spans 12 amino acids. The CDR3 DNA reads as TGTGCCAGCAGTTACGGGGGGTATGGCTACACCTTC. It is translated as CASSYGGYGYTF.

V and J are TRBV6-5 and TRBJ1-1, with D perhaps matching TRBD1 (5 bases). The CDR3 has 13 amino acids. The V end was cut by 6 bases, the J end by 12 bases, with 20 bases between. Looked up from germline, CDR1 is MNHEY and CDR2 is SVGAGI. CDR3 sequence reads: CASSSTVPPDTFF. DNA of the CDR3: TGTGCCAGCAGCTCGACAGTTCCCCCGGATACTTTCTTT.

V gene TRBV2 combines with J gene TRBJ1-1; D unclear. Trimming left V 8 bases short and J 0 bases short, with 10 bases between. Germline CDR1 is SNHLY and CDR2 is FYNNEI. This CDR3 is built from 13 residues. The CDR3 region has the DNA TGTGCCAGCTTTGTCGGTTTGAACACTGAAGCTTTCTTT. Protein: CASFVGLNTEAFF. Full variable domain (outside the CDR3, taken from reference TRBV2 and TRBJ1-1): EPEVTQTPSHQVTQMGQEVILRCVPISNHLYFYWYRQILGQKVEFLVSFYNNEISEKSEIFDDQFSVERPDGSNFTLKIRSTKLEDSAMYFCASFVGLNTEAFFGQGTRLTVV.

In its sample, this clone was seen a few times. The chain recombines TRBV15 with TRBJ1-1, with TRBD1 matching 8 bases. Germline trimming cut 0 bases from V and 5 bases from J; bases unmatched to any gene: 8. The germline gives CDR1 LNHNV, CDR2 YYDKDF (reference sequence). The CDR3 extends over 16 amino acids. The CDR3 nucleotides read TGTGCCACCAGCAGAGAACTCGGACAGGGCGCTACTGAAGCTTTCTTT. Its protein is CATSRELGQGATEAFF.

The rearrangement links TRBV5-1 to TRBJ1-2; 11 nucleotides align to TRBD1. Germline CDR1 is SGHRS and CDR2 is YFSETQ. Germline trimming cut 1 base from V and 8 bases from J; bases unmatched to any gene: 4. The CDR3 has 14 residues. Written as DNA, the CDR3 is TGCGCCAGCAGCTTGTGGGACAGGGGGTTCGGCTACACCTTC. Protein sequence: CASSLWDRGFGYTF.

J is TRBJ2-2 and V is TRBV2, with 10 bases lining up with TRBD1. Germline V gene data show CDR1 as SNHLY and CDR2 as FYNNEI. V trimming: 3 bases; J trimming: 5 bases; junction bases outside the gene matches: 6. This CDR3 has 16 residues. The CDR3 here is CASSEAWTGGTGELFF. CDR3 DNA: TGTGCCAGCAGTGAGGCCTGGACAGGGGGGACCGGGGAGCTGTTTTTT.

This clone was seen only once. This sequence joins TRBV11-2 and TRBJ1-3, with a possible D match to TRBD1 (5 bases). The V end was cut by 4 bases, the J end by 2 bases, with 9 bases between. The CDR3 has 14 amino acids. In germline, CDR1 is SGHAT, CDR2 FQNNGV. The CDR3 here is CASSWSRAGNTIYF. The CDR3 DNA sequence: TGTGCCAGCAGCTGGTCCAGGGCTGGAAACACCATATATTTT.

The chain carries TRBV6-2 or TRBV6-3 and TRBJ2-5; D is unclear. V lost 1 base to trimming and J lost 4 bases, with 4 bases between them. Germline values: CDR1 MNHEY, CDR2 SVGEGT. The CDR3 has 12 amino acids. The CDR3 DNA reads as TGTGCCAGCAGTTACTATAGAGAGACCCAGTACTTC. Translation: CASSYYRETQYF.

Only one count was recorded for this clone. The chain combines TRBV5-8 with TRBJ2-7; 9 bases fit TRBD2. The CDR3 has 15 amino acids. Unmatched junction bases numbered 6, after V lost 4 bases and J lost 1 base. The germline gives CDR1 SGHTS, CDR2 YDEGEE. The CDR3 sequence: CASSTVAGDSYEQYF. The CDR3 bases are TGTGCCAGCAGCACCGTAGCGGGGGATTCCTACGAGCAGTACTTC. The complete variable domain, with remaining parts taken from reference TRBV5-8 and TRBJ2-7, reads EAGVTQSPTHLIKTRGQQATLRCSPISGHTSVYWYQQALGLGLQFLLWYDEGEERNRGNFPPRFSGRQFPNYSSELNVNALELEDSALYLCASSTVAGDSYEQYFGPGTRLTVT.

V usage is TRBV5-4 and J usage is TRBJ1-2, with a possible D match to TRBD1 (5 bases). There are 16 residues in the CDR3. Germline V gene lookup returns CDR1 SGHNT and CDR2 YYREEE (reference sequence). Trimming took 4 bases from V and 6 from J, leaving 22 bases between them. The CDR3: CASSKGGDRLVDGYTF. Here the CDR3 DNA reads TGTGCCAGCAGCAAAGGAGGGGACCGCTTGGTGGATGGCTACACCTTC.

The genes are TRBV7-3 and TRBJ2-1, with TRBD2 identical over 10 bases. The CDR3 totals 15 residues. J lost 3 bases, V lost 2 bases, and 1 base had no gene match. CDR1 and CDR2 from the germline V gene are SGHTA and FQGTGA. The CDR3 DNA sequence: TGTGCCAGCAGCTTAGCTAGCGGGGGCTACAATGAGCAGTTCTTC. Residues: CASSLASGGYNEQFF.

Comments on this clone: This same CDR3 is encoded by further DNA sequences in the sample. V gene TRBV5-1 combines with J gene TRBJ1-5; D may be TRBD1 (6 bases). The CDR3 totals 13 residues. V gave up 1 base and J gave up 7 bases, with 9 bases separating them. Germline V gene lookup returns CDR1 SGHRS and CDR2 YFSETQ. The CDR3 DNA reads TGCGCCAGCAGCTTGACAGGGAACCAGCCCCAGCATTTT. It is translated as CASSLTGNQPQHF.

The sample holds one count of this clone. The chain recombines TRBV5-8 with TRBJ1-6; 9 nucleotides match TRBD1. The germline gives CDR1 SGHTS, CDR2 YDEGEE. The CDR3 runs 17 residues. With V trimmed by 2 bases and J by 7 bases, 10 bases remained unmatched. CDR3 sequence: CASSLRTGQGVNSPLHF. DNA for the CDR3: TGTGCCAGCAGCTTAAGGACGGGACAGGGCGTAAATTCACCCCTCCACTTT.

V usage is TRBV4-1 and J usage is TRBJ1-2; D is unclear. The germline V gene encodes CDR1 MGHRA and CDR2 YSYEKL. The CDR3 covers 14 residues. Deletions cut 1 base from V and 1 base from J, with 7 bases between. The CDR3 coding sequence is TGCGCCAGCAGCCAAGCCACTTATAACTATGGCTACACCTTC. It yields the protein CASSQATYNYGYTF.

The chain employs TRBV5-6 and TRBJ1-1; D unresolved. Trimming stripped 0 bases from V and 0 bases from J, with 12 bases between. This CDR3 is 16 amino acids long. Germline lookup yields CDR1 SGHDT and CDR2 YYEEEE. CDR3 loop: CASSLDYGFMNTEAFF. DNA of the CDR3: TGTGCCAGCAGCTTGGATTATGGCTTCATGAACACTGAAGCTTTCTTT.

This clone was recorded only once. This chain uses TRBV27 with TRBJ2-1; 11 bases are shared with TRBD2. This CDR3 spans 15 amino acids. CDR1 is MNHEY, CDR2 SMNVEV, per germline (reference sequence). Trimming took 3 bases from V and 4 from J; bases not matched to a gene: 2. The CDR3 DNA sequence: TGTGCCAGCAGTTTCGCTAGCGGGGGGTACAATGAGCAGTTCTTC. This gives the protein CASSFASGGYNEQFF.

The chain recombines TRBV12-5 with TRBJ2-5, with D tentatively TRBD2 (6 bases). V lost 5 bases, J lost 3 bases, and 10 bases lay in between. The V gene's germline CDR1 is LGHNT and CDR2 FRNRAP. CDR3 length: 13 residues. CDR3 DNA: TGTGCTAGTGGTCCCTGGGGGGAAGAGACCCAGTACTTC. Translated: CASGPWGEETQYF.

This clone was counted a single time. The V and J genes are TRBV7-9 and TRBJ1-6, with TRBD1 matching over 10 bases. Germline V gene lookup returns CDR1 SEHNR and CDR2 FQNEAQ (reference sequence). Trimming at V came to 1 base and at J to 9 bases, leaving 6 bases not matched to a gene. The CDR3 extends over 16 amino acids. The CDR3 DNA reads TGTGCCAGCAGCTTAGAACTCCGGGACAGGGGTTCACCCCTCCACTTT. Its translation is CASSLELRDRGSPLHF.

The chain is built from TRBV11-2 and TRBJ2-7, with D possibly matching TRBD1 (6 bases). Germline CDR1 SGHAT, CDR2 FQNNGV. This CDR3 has 13 amino acids. Trimming stripped 5 bases from V and 6 bases from J, with 14 bases between. The CDR3 loop reads CASSGQSSGEQYF. Written as DNA, the CDR3 is TGTGCCAGCAGCGGACAGAGTTCGGGCGAGCAGTACTTC.

The chain carries TRBV6-6 and TRBJ2-7; 11 bases line up with TRBD2. The CDR3 contains 15 residues. Looked up from germline, CDR1 is MNHNY and CDR2 is SVGAGI (reference sequence). V dropped 7 bases and J dropped 4; count of bases not matched to a gene: 9. CDR3 in amino acids: CASNPSGGPLYEQYF. The DNA of the CDR3 is TGTGCCAGCAACCCTAGCGGGGGGCCCCTTTACGAGCAGTACTTC.

This clone has more than one count but fewer than ten. V is TRBV19 and J is TRBJ2-3, with D tentatively TRBD2 (6 bases). CDR3 length: 14 residues. Germline CDR1 reads LNHDA; CDR2 reads SQIVND (reference sequence). V was clipped by 6 bases and J by 2 bases, with 12 bases between them. Here the CDR3 reads CASREGHITDTQYF. As DNA, the CDR3 is TGTGCCAGTAGGGAGGGGCATATCACAGATACGCAGTATTTT.

This clone was detected once. This chain joins TRBV7-2 and TRBJ2-7; 12 bases are a match to TRBD1. Germline CDR1 is SGHTA and CDR2 is FQGNSA. V dropped 0 bases and J dropped 5; count of bases not matched to a gene: 2. The CDR3 totals 15 residues. CDR3 sequence (DNA): TGTGCCAGCAGCTTAGCGGGACAGGGGGCTGACGAGCAGTACTTC. Translating gives CASSLAGQGADEQYF. Drawing the rest from reference TRBV7-2 and TRBJ2-7, the complete variable domain is GAGVSQSPSNKVTEKGKDVELRCDPISGHTALYWYRQSLGQGLEFLIYFQGNSAPDKSGLPSDRFSAERTGGSVSTLTIQRTQQEDSAVYLCASSLAGQGADEQYFGPGTRLTVT.